The entry that follows covers one T cell receptor beta chain sequence. Only in-frame clones appear in the TCRdb table, and some are missing; sequencing was by immunoSEQ multiplex PCR. The repertoire holds approximately 70,000 clones, about 90% seen once, with 0.3% to 0.4% in the top ten. These data are taken from a study of technical replicates of blood from a handful of donors. The germline V gene has CDR1 MDHEN and CDR2 SYDVKM. The V and J ends lost 5 bases and 9 bases respectively, with 17 bases between them. This CDR3 is built from 13 residues. This sequence originates from a human donor in good health. The rearrangement links TRBV28 to TRBJ2-7, with D hard to call. Sequenced: T cells isolated from PBMCs. The CDR3 loop reads CASSPLGQWRQYF. As DNA, the CDR3 is TGTGCCAGCAGTCCCCTAGGTCAGTGGCGGCAGTACTTC. Full variable domain (missing parts from reference TRBV28 and TRBJ2-7): DVKVTQSSRYLVKRTGEKVFLECVQDMDHENMFWYRQDPGLGLRLIYFSYDVKMKEKGDIPEGYSVSREKKERFSLILESASTNQTSMYLCASSPLGQWRQYFGPGTRLTVT.